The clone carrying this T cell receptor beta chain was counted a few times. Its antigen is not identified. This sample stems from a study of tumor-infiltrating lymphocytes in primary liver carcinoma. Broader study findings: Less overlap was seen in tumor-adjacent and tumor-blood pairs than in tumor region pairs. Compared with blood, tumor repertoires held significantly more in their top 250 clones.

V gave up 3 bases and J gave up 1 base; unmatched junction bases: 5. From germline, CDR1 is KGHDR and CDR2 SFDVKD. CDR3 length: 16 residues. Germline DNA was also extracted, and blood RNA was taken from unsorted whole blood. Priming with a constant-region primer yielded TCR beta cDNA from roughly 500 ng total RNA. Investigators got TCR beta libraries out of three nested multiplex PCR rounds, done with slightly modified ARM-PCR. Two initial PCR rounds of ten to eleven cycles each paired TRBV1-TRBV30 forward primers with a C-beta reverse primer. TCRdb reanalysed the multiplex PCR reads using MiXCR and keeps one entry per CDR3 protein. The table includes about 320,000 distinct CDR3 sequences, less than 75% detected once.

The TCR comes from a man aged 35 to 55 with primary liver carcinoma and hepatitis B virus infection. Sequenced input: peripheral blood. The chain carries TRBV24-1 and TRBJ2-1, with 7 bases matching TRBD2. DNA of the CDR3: TGTGCCACCAGTGATACTGGACTAGGATCCTACAATGAGCAGTTCTTC. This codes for CATSDTGLGSYNEQFF.